Presented here are 29 T cell receptor beta chains from one specimen sequenced in a study of blood T cell repertoires in COVID-19. Using immunoSEQ multiplex PCR, the repertoire was profiled, and TCRdb retains in-frame clones only, with some absent. The sample lists some 200,000 clones, roughly 90% seen once, with approximately 8% in the top ten. Sequencing input: PBMCs or T cells enriched from blood (not recorded which). Receptors were obtained from a woman between 18 and 29 years old who had recovered from COVID-19.

The chain uses TRBV11-2 and TRBJ1-2; D is unresolved. This CDR3 spans 15 amino acids. Germline V gene data show CDR1 as SGHAT and CDR2 as FQNNGV. V was shortened by 0 bases and J by 3 bases, with 11 bases between the two germline ends. CDR3 region: CASSLDPEAHYGYTF. CDR3 nucleotides: TGTGCCAGCAGCTTAGATCCGGAGGCCCACTATGGCTACACCTTC.

The chain uses TRBV10-3 and TRBJ1-1; weak D call: TRBD1 (6 bases). Trimming took off 4 bases at V and 7 bases at J, with 10 bases between the two ends. The CDR3 is 12 amino acids. CDR1 ENHRY and CDR2 SYGVKD come from the germline V gene. The CDR3 sequence is CAISVDSIEAFF. CDR3 DNA sequence: TGTGCCATCAGTGTGGACAGCATTGAAGCTTTCTTT.

The rearrangement joins TRBV11-2 to TRBJ2-7; 10 nucleotides line up with TRBD1. The CDR3 spans 16 residues. Losses at the gene ends were 5 bases for V and 4 bases for J; bases not matched to a gene: 11. CDR1 and CDR2 from the germline V gene are SGHAT and FQNNGV. This CDR3 is CASSAPTGTGAYEQYF. In DNA form, the CDR3 reads TGTGCCAGCAGCGCCCCAACCGGGACAGGGGCGTACGAGCAGTACTTC.

This chain connects TRBV30 to TRBJ1-2, with a weak D call TRBD1 (6 bases). From germline, CDR1 is GTSNPN and CDR2 SVGIG (reference sequence). V was shortened by 6 bases and J by 8 bases, with 16 bases between the two germline ends. The CDR3 extends over 12 amino acids. The CDR3, as DNA: TGTGCCTGCTTCCCAGGGGCAGGGGGCTACACCTTC. Translating it yields CACFPGAGGYTF. Complete variable domain (other parts from reference TRBV30 and TRBJ1-2): SQTIHQWPATLVQPVGSPLSLECTVEGTSNPNLYWYRQAAGRGLQLLFYSVGIGQISSEVPQNLSASRPQDRQFILSSKKLLLSDSGFYLCACFPGAGGYTFGSGTRLTVV.

The V and J genes are TRBV2 and TRBJ1-4; D is undetermined. The germline CDR1 and CDR2 sequences are SNHLY and FYNNEI. The CDR3 runs 13 residues. Trimming removed 7 bases at V and 14 bases at J, with 20 bases between. CDR3 region: CASILQNLGVLFF. Written as DNA, the CDR3 is TGTGCCAGCATCCTCCAAAACCTGGGAGTCCTGTTTTTT.

This clone occurred once. This rearrangement joins TRBV18 to TRBJ1-1; perhaps TRBD1 as D (5 bases). Deletions cut 1 base from V and 1 base from J, with 7 bases between. Germline CDR1 is KGHSH and CDR2 is LQKENI. This CDR3 contains 14 residues. The CDR3 DNA follows: TGTGCCAGCTCACCACAGGGGTCGAACACTGAAGCTTTCTTT. Translating gives CASSPQGSNTEAFF.

This clone was seen once. The rearrangement uses TRBV18 and TRBJ2-1; D is ambiguous. Trimming took 3 bases from V and 3 from J, leaving 15 bases between them. This CDR3 is built from 16 residues. Germline CDR1 reads KGHSH; CDR2 reads LQKENI. CDR3 region: CASSPQVRRNYNEQFF. DNA for the CDR3: TGTGCCAGCTCACCTCAGGTTCGGCGCAACTACAATGAGCAGTTCTTC.

The chain uses TRBV27 and TRBJ1-3; 7 bases match TRBD1. CDR3 length: 14 amino acids. Losses at the gene ends were 3 bases for V and 8 bases for J; bases not matched to a gene: 7. Germline lookup yields CDR1 MNHEY and CDR2 SMNVEV (reference sequence). Here the CDR3 reads CASSFRGLGYTIYF. The CDR3 nucleotides read TGTGCCAGCAGTTTCAGGGGGTTGGGGTACACCATATATTTT.

The chain combines TRBV19 with TRBJ2-4; a weak D match, TRBD2 (7 bases). Germline-derived CDR1 and CDR2 are LNHDA and SQIVND (reference sequence). CDR3 length: 14 amino acids. The V end was cut by 3 bases, the J end by 6 bases, with 12 bases between. CDR3 in amino acids: CASSITGGRNIQYF. CDR3 DNA: TGTGCCAGTAGTATTACGGGGGGCAGAAACATTCAGTACTTC.

About this clone: Other DNA sequences in the same sample also yield this CDR3. The chain couples TRBV9 to TRBJ2-1; D ambiguous. With 4 bases removed from V and 6 bases from J, the gap between germline ends came to 14 bases. CDR3 size: 14 residues. Per germline, CDR1 SGDLS and CDR2 YYNGEE. The CDR3 DNA reads TGTGCCAGCAGCCCTAGAGATAGAGCCAATGAGCAGTTCTTC. Its protein product is CASSPRDRANEQFF. Combining the CDR3 with reference TRBV9 and TRBJ2-1 gives the whole variable domain DSGVTQTPKHLITATGQRVTLRCSPRSGDLSVYWYQQSLDQGLQFLIQYYNGEERAKGNILERFSAQQFPDLHSELNLSSLELGDSALYFCASSPRDRANEQFFGPGTRLTVL.

The V call is TRBV6-1, the J call TRBJ2-1; D is undetermined. The germline V and J ends were trimmed by 1 base and 5 bases, with 6 bases remaining between them. CDR3 size: 13 residues. The germline V gene has CDR1 MNHNS and CDR2 SASEGT. Here the CDR3 DNA reads TGTGCCAGCAGTGAAGGTAGTCACAATGAGCAGTTCTTC. Translating it yields CASSEGSHNEQFF.

A single count supports this clone. The V call is TRBV4-1, the J call TRBJ1-5; D call uncertain. CDR3 size: 13 residues. Trimming shortened V by 4 bases and J by 5 bases, and 9 bases separated the two germline ends. The germline V gene has CDR1 MGHRA and CDR2 YSYEKL. The CDR3 coding sequence is TGCGCCAGCAGCCGCAGTCCAGATCAGCCCCAGCATTTT. Translation: CASSRSPDQPQHF.

The CDR3 sequence is CASSYGQVYEQYF. The CDR3 DNA sequence: TGTGCCAGCAGTTATGGACAGGTCTACGAGCAGTACTTC. This chain connects TRBV6-2 or TRBV6-3 to TRBJ2-7; 7 nucleotides align to TRBD1. CDR3 size: 13 residues. The trim removed 3 bases at V and 3 bases at J, leaving 2 bases unmatched. CDR1 is MNHEY and CDR2 is SVGEGT in the germline V gene.

The V and J genes are TRBV5-1 and TRBJ1-2; 7 bases agree with TRBD1. After removal of 4 bases from V and 7 bases from J, the junction contained 13 bases not matched to a gene. This CDR3 contains 15 residues. Germline CDR1 reads SGHRS; CDR2 reads YFSETQ. The DNA of the CDR3 is TGCGCCAGCAGCATAACTACAGGGGCGGACGGTGGCTACACCTTC. Protein: CASSITTGADGGYTF.

This chain connects TRBV3-1 (or the pseudogene TRBV3-2) to TRBJ1-3; perhaps TRBD1 as D (6 bases). Per germline, CDR1 LGHDT and CDR2 YNNKEL (reference sequence). The V end was cut by 0 bases, the J end by 0 bases, with 6 bases between. The CDR3 length is 15 residues. CDR3 DNA: TGTGCCAGCAGCCAAGAAGGGGGCTCTGGAAACACCATATATTTT. As protein: CASSQEGGSGNTIYF.

The V gene is TRBV18, the J gene TRBJ2-5; no definite D call. The CDR3 covers 14 residues. Germline V gene data show CDR1 as KGHSH and CDR2 as LQKENI. V shed 0 bases and J shed 1 base, with 6 bases lying between them. The CDR3 DNA is TGTGCCAGCTCACCACCGAACAGCCAAGAGACCCAGTACTTC. Its protein is CASSPPNSQETQYF.

This clone was counted only a few times. The V call is TRBV7-6, the J call TRBJ1-4; the D gene is possibly TRBD1 (6 bases). Trimming removed 1 base from V and 7 bases from J, with 16 bases in between. The CDR3 totals 16 residues. CDR1 and CDR2 from the germline V gene are SGHVS and FNYEAQ. This CDR3 is CASSLVFGQRGEKLFF. For the CDR3, the DNA is TGTGCCAGCAGCTTAGTTTTCGGACAGCGGGGTGAAAAACTGTTTTTT.

V usage is TRBV5-1 and J usage is TRBJ1-6; D gene unclear. Deletions cut 5 bases from V and 0 bases from J, with 12 bases between. The length of the CDR3 is 16 residues. CDR1 and CDR2 from the germline V gene are SGHRS and YFSETQ. CDR3 bases: TGCGCCAGCAGGAGATTACAGAGCTCCTATAATTCACCCCTCCACTTT. Its protein product is CASRRLQSSYNSPLHF.

The chain couples TRBV15 to TRBJ1-5; 7 nucleotides line up with TRBD1. This CDR3 region has 15 residues. V lost 8 bases and J lost 6; bases outside the gene matches: 13. CDR1 is LNHNV and CDR2 is YYDKDF in the germline V gene (reference sequence). The CDR3 here is CATDNDYRGFQPQHF. CDR3 coding DNA: TGTGCCACCGACAATGACTACAGGGGATTTCAGCCCCAGCATTTT.

On this clone itself: Additional DNA sequences in this sample encode the identical CDR3. The gene calls are TRBV12-5 and TRBJ1-2; 10 nucleotides agree with TRBD1. Germline V gene lookup returns CDR1 LGHNT and CDR2 FRNRAP. This CDR3 is built from 14 residues. The V gene end was trimmed by 1 base and the J gene end by 8 bases; junction bases not matched to a gene: 4. The CDR3 DNA sequence: TGTGCTAGTGGTTTGGGACAGGGGGCTGGAGGCTACACCTTC. This translates into CASGLGQGAGGYTF.

In its sample, this clone was seen once. Written as DNA, the CDR3 is TGCGCCAGCAGCCAAGAACTAGCGTCAACCTACAATGAGCAGTTCTTC. It encodes CASSQELASTYNEQFF. This chain connects TRBV4-1 to TRBJ2-1; 7 nucleotides align to TRBD2. Germline values: CDR1 MGHRA, CDR2 YSYEKL. This CDR3 is built from 16 residues. The ends lost 0 bases at V and 2 bases at J; junction bases unmatched: 4.

The chain couples TRBV10-3 to TRBJ2-3; 9 bases fit TRBD1. V was clipped by 6 bases and J by 2 bases; unmatched bases: 3. Germline CDR1 and CDR2: ENHRY and SYGVKD. The CDR3 runs 14 residues. This chain's CDR3 is CAIRDRGVTDTQYF. The DNA of the CDR3 is TGTGCCATCAGAGACAGGGGGGTCACAGATACGCAGTATTTT.

The genes are TRBV3-1 (or the pseudogene TRBV3-2) and TRBJ2-3; weak D call: TRBD1 (7 bases). The CDR3 loop spans 19 amino acids. Trimming removed 3 bases at V and 6 bases at J, with 28 bases between. Looked up from germline, CDR1 is LGHDT and CDR2 is YNNKEL (reference sequence). The CDR3 bases are TGTGCCAGCAGCCATCGGGGTCCGAGCAGGGGGGCGCGGGATGATACGCAGTATTTT. Its translation: CASSHRGPSRGARDDTQYF.

The chain links TRBV3-1 (or the pseudogene TRBV3-2) to TRBJ2-2; 15 nucleotides match TRBD2. J was trimmed by 7 bases and V by 1 base; bases with no gene match: 10. Germline V gives CDR1 LGHDT, CDR2 YNNKEL (reference sequence). The CDR3 extends over 19 amino acids. The CDR3 spells CASSQVGGLAGGRHGELFF. CDR3 sequence (DNA): TGTGCCAGCAGCCAAGTAGGCGGACTAGCGGGGGGGCGGCACGGGGAGCTGTTTTTT.

V is TRBV9 and J is TRBJ1-1; 9 bases agree with TRBD1. The CDR3 length is 14 residues. Germline V gene sequence: CDR1 SGDLS, CDR2 YYNGEE. V shed 3 bases, J shed 4 bases, and the junction held 4 bases outside the gene matches. CDR3 sequence reads: CASSARQGGTEAFF. CDR3 in DNA: TGTGCCAGCAGCGCCCGACAGGGGGGCACTGAAGCTTTCTTT.

The rearrangement links TRBV9 to TRBJ1-2, with D perhaps TRBD1 (6 bases). Germline values: CDR1 SGDLS, CDR2 YYNGEE. This CDR3 has 17 amino acids. V dropped 2 bases and J dropped 0 bases, with 17 bases sitting between them. The CDR3 sequence: CASSVSTGPQANYGYTF. In DNA form, the CDR3 reads TGTGCCAGCAGCGTTAGTACAGGGCCTCAAGCTAACTATGGCTACACCTTC.

The rearrangement uses TRBV5-1 and TRBJ1-1, with D possibly matching TRBD1 (5 bases). The CDR3 sequence is 15 residues long. V shed 4 bases and J shed 0 bases, with 13 bases lying between them. CDR1 and CDR2 from the germline V gene are SGHRS and YFSETQ. This CDR3 is CASSATAGLNTEAFF. As DNA, the CDR3 is TGCGCCAGCAGCGCAACGGCAGGGCTGAACACTGAAGCTTTCTTT.

The J gene is TRBJ1-6, the V gene TRBV7-8, with a possible D match to TRBD1 (6 bases). With 8 bases removed from V and 9 bases from J, the gap between germline ends came to 17 bases. The CDR3 is made up of 14 amino acids. The germline V gene encodes CDR1 SGHVS and CDR2 FQNEAQ. CDR3 region: CASQGRGPGSPLHF. The CDR3, as DNA: TGTGCCAGCCAAGGCAGGGGCCCGGGTTCACCCCTCCACTTT.

The rearrangement links TRBV11-2 to TRBJ2-2, with D possibly TRBD2 on 5 matching bases. The length of the CDR3 is 16 residues. Per germline, CDR1 SGHAT and CDR2 FQNNGV. Trimming pared 8 bases from V and 0 bases from J, leaving 16 bases between. In DNA form, the CDR3 reads TGTGCCAGCGCCGGAGGACTCCAAACGAACACCGGGGAGCTGTTTTTT. Translation: CASAGGLQTNTGELFF.